Below are 30 T cell receptor beta chains sequenced from a single sample in a study of cytomegalovirus exposure and HLA in healthy donors. PCR was performed using 60 Vbeta and 13 Jbeta primers. The method was immunoSEQ multiplex PCR; TCRdb's version includes in-frame clones alone and lacks a portion of them. This sample yields some 200,000 clones, of which nearly 80% are seen a single time; roughly 2.7% belongs to the top ten. The sequencing input was PBMCs. The origin of the receptors is a female donor in good health and CMV-seronegative.

This clone occurred a few times. V and J are TRBV13 and TRBJ2-7; a weak D match, TRBD1 (6 bases). CDR3 length: 16 residues. V lost 2 bases, J lost 2 bases, and 16 bases lay in between. The germline gives CDR1 PRHDT, CDR2 FYEKMQ (reference sequence). The CDR3 loop is CASSLLGDTRPYEQYF. CDR3 DNA sequence: TGTGCCAGCAGCTTACTAGGGGACACGAGGCCCTACGAGCAGTACTTC.

A single count supports this clone. The chain combines TRBV30 with TRBJ1-4; D ambiguous. Germline loops: CDR1 GTSNPN, CDR2 SVGIG (reference sequence). V lost 3 bases, J lost 3 bases, and 8 bases lay in between. The CDR3 sequence is 13 residues long. CDR3 in amino acids: CAWRLVPNEKLFF. CDR3 in DNA: TGTGCCTGGAGACTGGTCCCTAATGAAAAACTGTTTTTT.

The chain carries TRBV27 and TRBJ2-7; 9 bases are shared with TRBD1. The CDR3 is made up of 19 amino acids. The germline gives CDR1 MNHEY, CDR2 SMNVEV (reference sequence). V dropped 5 bases and J dropped 2; count of bases not matched to a gene: 19. The CDR3 sequence: CASSTISGAGTGTPYEQYF. The CDR3 coding sequence is TGTGCCAGCAGTACCATTTCCGGCGCCGGGACAGGGACCCCCTACGAGCAGTACTTC.

With regard to this clone: The sample has other DNA sequences that encode this CDR3 too. The J gene is TRBJ2-5, the V gene TRBV9; TRBD2 agrees at 9 bases. Trimming removed 0 bases from V and 4 bases from J; junction bases left unmatched: 10. This CDR3 has 17 amino acids. Germline CDR1 is SGDLS and CDR2 is YYNGEE. The CDR3 is CASSVATGLAGRETQYF. CDR3 DNA: TGTGCCAGCAGCGTAGCTACCGGGCTAGCGGGGCGAGAGACCCAGTACTTC.

The rearrangement links TRBV7-6 to TRBJ1-1, with D tentatively TRBD1 (5 bases). The V end was cut by 8 bases, the J end by 5 bases, with 12 bases between. The CDR3 length is 12 residues. Germline CDR1 reads SGHVS; CDR2 reads FNYEAQ. In DNA form, the CDR3 reads TGTGCCAGCTCGTCAGGGAAGACTGAAGCTTTCTTT. Its translation: CASSSGKTEAFF.

The rearrangement links TRBV4-2 to TRBJ2-1; TRBD2 aligns across 8 bases. Germline values: CDR1 LGHNA, CDR2 YNFKEQ. Trimming removed 4 bases from V and 6 bases from J; junction bases left unmatched: 11. The CDR3 is 16 residues long. CDR3 coding DNA: TGTGCCAGCAGCCTCAGAGCGGGAGATAACTTCAATGAGCAGTTCTTC. As protein: CASSLRAGDNFNEQFF.

The chain recombines TRBV6-5 with TRBJ2-3, with 7 bases fitting TRBD1. Germline CDR1 is MNHEY and CDR2 is SVGAGI. This CDR3 contains 14 residues. Germline trimming cut 5 bases from V and 1 base from J; bases unmatched to any gene: 3. CDR3 nucleotide sequence: TGTGCCAGCAGTCCAGACAGGGGCACAGATACGCAGTATTTT. Translated, it gives CASSPDRGTDTQYF.

This sequence joins TRBV9 and TRBJ1-5, with D uncertain. V lost 5 bases, J lost 0 bases, and 9 bases lay in between. Germline CDR1 SGDLS, CDR2 YYNGEE. The CDR3 length is 14 residues. The CDR3 loop is CASSGGNSNQPQHF. CDR3 coding DNA: TGTGCCAGCAGTGGCGGAAATAGCAATCAGCCCCAGCATTTT.

The chain has TRBV19 and TRBJ2-5, with 10 nucleotides matching TRBD2. Germline-derived CDR1 and CDR2 are LNHDA and SQIVND (reference sequence). The CDR3 is 16 amino acids. J lost 4 bases, V lost 4 bases, and 9 bases had no gene match. This CDR3 reads CASSTRSGRAGETQYF. As DNA, the CDR3 is TGTGCCAGTAGTACCCGGAGCGGGAGGGCCGGAGAGACCCAGTACTTC.

This chain uses TRBV5-1 with TRBJ1-5; D not resolved. Trimming stripped 0 bases from V and 6 bases from J, with 7 bases between. Per the germline V gene, CDR1 is SGHRS and CDR2 is YFSETQ. The CDR3 runs 13 residues. CDR3 sequence (DNA): TGCGCCAGCAGCTTGGTATACGGTCAGCCCCAGCATTTT. This sequence encodes CASSLVYGQPQHF.

The gene calls are TRBV18 and TRBJ2-6, with D possibly TRBD1 on 6 matching bases. The CDR3 contains 15 residues. With 2 bases removed from V and 1 base from J, the gap between germline ends came to 6 bases. CDR1 and CDR2 (germline): KGHSH, LQKENI. The CDR3 sequence: CASSPTGSGANVLTF. The CDR3 DNA reads TGTGCCAGCTCACCAACAGGGTCTGGGGCCAACGTCCTGACTTTC.

The rearrangement uses TRBV5-6 and TRBJ2-5; possibly TRBD2 for D (5 bases). In germline, CDR1 is SGHDT, CDR2 YYEEEE. The CDR3 is made up of 15 amino acids. Trimming took off 3 bases at V and 5 bases at J, with 17 bases between the two ends. Here the CDR3 DNA reads TGTGCCAGCAGCTCCGAACTAGTTTTTTTTGAGACCCAGTACTTC. It codes for CASSSELVFFETQYF. Full variable domain (outside the CDR3, taken from reference TRBV5-6 and TRBJ2-5): DAGVTQSPTHLIKTRGQQVTLRCSPKSGHDTVSWYQQALGQGPQFIFQYYEEEERQRGNFPDRFSGHQFPNYSSELNVNALLLGDSALYLCASSSELVFFETQYFGPGTRLLVL.

The chain's CDR3 is CAISGKDTEAFF. DNA for the CDR3: TGTGCCATCTCAGGGAAGGACACTGAAGCTTTCTTT. The chain carries TRBV10-3 and TRBJ1-1; the D gene is possibly TRBD1 (5 bases). Germline CDR1 and CDR2: ENHRY and SYGVKD. This CDR3 spans 12 amino acids. Trimming left V 8 bases short and J 3 bases short, with 10 bases between.

The chain employs TRBV6-5 and TRBJ1-5; the match to TRBD1 covers 9 bases. Germline loops: CDR1 MNHEY, CDR2 SVGAGI. This CDR3 is 15 amino acids long. J gave up 4 bases and V 6 bases, and 7 bases lay outside the gene matches. CDR3 in amino acids: CASSPDRGRNQPQHF. The CDR3 DNA reads TGTGCCAGCAGCCCGGACAGGGGAAGGAATCAGCCCCAGCATTTT.

V is TRBV7-2 and J is TRBJ2-2; 7 nucleotides line up with TRBD1. With V trimmed by 5 bases and J by 2 bases, 5 bases remained unmatched. Germline lookup yields CDR1 SGHTA and CDR2 FQGNSA. The CDR3 consists of 15 residues. The CDR3 loop reads CASSPDRRNTGELFF. The CDR3 region has the DNA TGTGCCAGCAGCCCGGACAGGAGAAACACCGGGGAGCTGTTTTTT.

This clone was picked up one time. The chain employs TRBV27 and TRBJ2-3, with 7 bases that match TRBD2. Trimming at V came to 7 bases and at J to 0 bases, leaving 13 bases not matched to a gene. The CDR3 has 17 residues. Per germline, CDR1 MNHEY and CDR2 SMNVEV (reference sequence). The CDR3 loop reads CASKPSGLRSSTDTQYF. The CDR3 DNA reads TGTGCCAGCAAACCTAGCGGCCTTAGATCTAGCACAGATACGCAGTATTTT.

This clone was counted a few times. The chain links TRBV19 to TRBJ1-6, with D hard to call. V was cut by 4 bases and J by 6 bases, with 16 bases left in between. The CDR3 consists of 16 residues. CDR1 is LNHDA, CDR2 SQIVND, per germline (reference sequence). CDR3 DNA sequence: TGTGCCAGTAGTACCCGGCCCGGGGTGAGTAATTCACCCCTCCACTTT. Protein sequence: CASSTRPGVSNSPLHF.

The CDR3 sequence is CASRSDRVSTEAFF. CDR3 nucleotides: TGTGCCAGCAGATCCGACAGGGTGAGCACTGAAGCTTTCTTT. This chain links TRBV2 with TRBJ1-1; 7 bases are a match to TRBD1. Germline CDR1 SNHLY, CDR2 FYNNEI. The CDR3 is 14 amino acids. V gave up 6 bases and J gave up 4 bases; unmatched junction bases: 8. Full variable domain (rest looked up from reference TRBV2 and TRBJ1-1): EPEVTQTPSHQVTQMGQEVILRCVPISNHLYFYWYRQILGQKVEFLVSFYNNEISEKSEIFDDQFSVERPDGSNFTLKIRSTKLEDSAMYFCASRSDRVSTEAFFGQGTRLTVV.

The rearrangement links TRBV4-2 to TRBJ1-5; D is perhaps TRBD1 (6 bases). There are 14 residues in the CDR3. Germline CDR1 is LGHNA and CDR2 is YNFKEQ. Trimming took off 0 bases at V and 10 bases at J, with 13 bases between the two ends. This chain's CDR3 is CASSQETQGSPQHF. As DNA, the CDR3 is TGTGCCAGCAGCCAAGAGACCCAGGGGTCCCCCCAGCATTTT.

The V gene is TRBV11-3, the J gene TRBJ1-1, with D unclear. CDR1 and CDR2 (germline): SGHNT, YENEEA. The CDR3 extends over 14 amino acids. V shed 3 bases and J shed 1 base, with 9 bases lying between them. CDR3 sequence reads: CASSFTVPNTEAFF. CDR3 DNA sequence: TGTGCCAGCAGCTTCACAGTGCCGAACACTGAAGCTTTCTTT.

This rearrangement joins TRBV11-3 to TRBJ1-4; TRBD1 matches 9 bases. The CDR3 has 14 residues. J lost 8 bases, V lost 5 bases, and 6 bases had no gene match. Germline lookup yields CDR1 SGHNT and CDR2 YENEEA. The CDR3 nucleotides are TGTGCCAGCAGCGACCAGACAGGGGGGGAAAAACTGTTTTTT. Encoded protein: CASSDQTGGEKLFF.

The chain couples TRBV7-9 to TRBJ1-4, with 9 bases matching TRBD1. CDR1 and CDR2 from the germline V gene are SEHNR and FQNEAQ (reference sequence). This CDR3 has 16 amino acids. J lost 4 bases, V lost 4 bases, and 7 bases had no gene match. CDR3 nucleotide sequence: TGTGCCAGCAGCTACGACCCGGGACAGGGTAATGAAAAACTGTTTTTT. This sequence encodes CASSYDPGQGNEKLFF.

The V gene is TRBV2, the J gene TRBJ1-2, with D tentatively TRBD1 (5 bases). The CDR3 is made up of 14 amino acids. The V gene lost 8 bases and the J gene lost 6 bases, with 19 bases spanning the gap. The V gene's germline CDR1 is SNHLY and CDR2 FYNNEI. The CDR3 sequence is CASVGAGINNGYTF. The CDR3 region has the DNA TGTGCCAGCGTAGGGGCAGGGATAAATAATGGCTACACCTTC.

This clone came up a few times. The gene calls are TRBV6-6 and TRBJ1-1; possible D gene TRBD1, 6 bases. V lost 5 bases, J lost 7 bases, and 20 bases lay in between. The CDR3 has 15 amino acids. Per germline, CDR1 MNHNY and CDR2 SVGAGI (reference sequence). CDR3 sequence reads: CASSPEVGGQNEAFF. The CDR3 DNA reads as TGTGCCAGCAGTCCCGAGGTGGGGGGGCAAAATGAAGCTTTCTTT.

The V gene is TRBV28, the J gene TRBJ2-7; 9 bases match TRBD1. The CDR3 totals 15 residues. Per germline, CDR1 MDHEN and CDR2 SYDVKM. Trimming cost V 4 bases and J 2 bases; bases outside gene matches: 6. The CDR3 reads CASSSGQGTTYEQYF. In DNA form, the CDR3 reads TGTGCCAGCAGTTCAGGACAGGGGACAACCTACGAGCAGTACTTC.

This chain links TRBV5-1 with TRBJ2-5, with TRBD1 matching 7 bases. TRBJ2-7 explains the end of the DNA better; the J call may be wrong. The CDR3 is 16 amino acids. Germline V CDR1 and CDR2: SGHRS, YFSETQ. This CDR3 is CASSSGQTLLPYEQYF. DNA of the CDR3: TGCGCCAGCAGCTCGGGACAGACCTTACTCCCCTACGAGCAGTACTTC.

The rearrangement joins TRBV6-1 to TRBJ2-7; D may be TRBD1 (5 bases). The CDR3 consists of 12 residues. CDR1 and CDR2 (germline): MNHNS, SASEGT. V lost 6 bases, J lost 5 bases, and 11 bases lay in between. As DNA, the CDR3 is TGTGCCAGCAGGAACACCAGGGACGAGCAGTACTTC. Translating it yields CASRNTRDEQYF.

The V and J genes are TRBV4-2 and TRBJ2-2, with 8 bases matching TRBD1. The CDR3 has 17 amino acids. Losses at the gene ends were 3 bases for V and 3 bases for J; bases not matched to a gene: 9. The germline CDR1 and CDR2 sequences are LGHNA and YNFKEQ. This CDR3 is CASSQPNRGFDTGELFF. The CDR3 nucleotides read TGTGCCAGCAGCCAGCCTAACAGGGGGTTCGACACCGGGGAGCTGTTTTTT.

V usage is TRBV2 and J usage is TRBJ2-7; 9 bases agree with TRBD2. The CDR3 loop spans 15 amino acids. The germline CDR1 and CDR2 sequences are SNHLY and FYNNEI. V shed 3 bases, J shed 2 bases, and the junction held 5 bases outside the gene matches. The CDR3 loop is CASSDERGATYEQYF. The CDR3 nucleotides are TGTGCCAGCAGTGACGAGCGGGGGGCGACCTACGAGCAGTACTTC.

This clone has only one observation. This chain joins TRBV5-4 and TRBJ2-7, with a weak D call TRBD2 (5 bases). Trimming cost V 1 base and J 2 bases, with 10 bases left between them. The CDR3 runs 14 residues. Germline V gene data show CDR1 as SGHNT and CDR2 as YYREEE (reference sequence). The CDR3 region has the DNA TGTGCCAGCAGCTTGTACGGACTCCCCTACGAGCAGTACTTC. It yields the protein CASSLYGLPYEQYF.